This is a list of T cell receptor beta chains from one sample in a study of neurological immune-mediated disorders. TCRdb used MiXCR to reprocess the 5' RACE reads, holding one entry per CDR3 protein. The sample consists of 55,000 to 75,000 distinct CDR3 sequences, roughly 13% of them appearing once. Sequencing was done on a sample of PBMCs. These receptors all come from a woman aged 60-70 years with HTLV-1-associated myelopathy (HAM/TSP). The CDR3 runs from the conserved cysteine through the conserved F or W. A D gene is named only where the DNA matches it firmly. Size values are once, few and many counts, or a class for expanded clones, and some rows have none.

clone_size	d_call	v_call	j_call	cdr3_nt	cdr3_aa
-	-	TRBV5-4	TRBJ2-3	TGTGCCAGCAGCCCTGCTGCGGGGGCCCACACAGATACGCAGTATTTT	CASSPAAGAHTDTQYF
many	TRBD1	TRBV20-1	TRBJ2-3	TGCAGTGCTAGTAGGGGACAGAGCACAGATACGCAGTATTTT	CSASRGQSTDTQYF
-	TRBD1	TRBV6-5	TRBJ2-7	TGTGCCAGCAGTTCCCCCATGAACAGGGGGTACGAGCAGTACTTC	CASSSPMNRGYEQYF
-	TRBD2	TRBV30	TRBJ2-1	TGTGCCTGGACGAGACTAGCGGGAGGCTACAATGAGCAGTTCTTC	CAWTRLAGGYNEQFF
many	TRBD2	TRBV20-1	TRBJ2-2	TGCAGTGCAAAAGCGGGACGAAACACCGGGGAGCTGTTTTTT	CSAKAGRNTGELFF
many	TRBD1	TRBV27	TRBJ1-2	TGTGCCAGCAGTTTCTACAAGACAGGGGGCTACTATGGCTACACCTTC	CASSFYKTGGYYGYTF
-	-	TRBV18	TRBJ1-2	TGTGCCAGCTCACCTTCAACAGCTAACTATGGCTACACCTTC	CASSPSTANYGYTF
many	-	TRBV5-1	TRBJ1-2	TGCGCCAGCTCGGACGGGGACTATGGCTACACCTTC	CASSDGDYGYTF
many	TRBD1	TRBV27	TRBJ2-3	TGTGCCAGCACATCCGGGACAGGGGTTCGCGGGCTTAGCACAGATACGCAGTATTTT	CASTSGTGVRGLSTDTQYF
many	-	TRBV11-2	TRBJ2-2	TGTGCCAGCAGCCCGTTAACAGGAAACACCGGGGAGCTGTTTTTT	CASSPLTGNTGELFF
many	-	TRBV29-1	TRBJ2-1	TGCAGCACAAGGGCGGGGCCTCGGGATGAGCAGTTCTTC	CSTRAGPRDEQFF
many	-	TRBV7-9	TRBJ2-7	TGTGCCAGCAGCGTAACGACTGTACCCTACGAAGAGCAGTACTTC	CASSVTTVPYEEQYF